This TCR beta chain comes out of a study of blood T cell repertoires in COVID-19. Overall study context: Acute and convalescent COVID-19 samples came from the United States, Italy and Spain. The analysed material was cDNA or gDNA that came from T cells, B-cell-depleted T cells, or PBMCs.

Trimming stripped 5 bases from V and 3 bases from J, with 17 bases between. Germline CDR1 reads MNHEY; CDR2 reads SVGAGI. The CDR3 length is 15 residues. Original analysis: Reference gene primer amplification gave nucleated cell count estimates. Assay used: immunoSEQ multiplex PCR; TCRdb lists only in-frame clones, some missing. Clone size and the V and J calls come from that table; the DNA yielded D and trimming. The sample has around 200,000 clones, approximately 80% seen once. The genes are TRBV6-5 and TRBJ2-7; D is possibly TRBD1 (6 bases). This clonotype was sampled from a woman of 80 years or more with active or convalescent COVID-19. The material sequenced was peripheral blood. The CDR3, as DNA: TGTGCCAGCAGTCCATACCCGACAGGAATCTACGAGCAGTACTTC. Protein product: CASSPYPTGIYEQYF.